The 14 T cell receptor beta chains in this list originate from one sample, sequenced in a study of human T cells and chemical hapten exposure. Time point given: patch test 3, about 24 weeks after DPC sensitization. Treatment of the sample: therapeutic diphenylcyclopropenone sensitization with weekly scalp DPC. TCRdb reprocessed the RACE reads with MiXCR, giving one entry per CDR3 protein. Of over 65,000 distinct CDR3 sequences in the sample, around 10% were seen once. Here the sequenced sample was whole blood, taken in connection with sensitization to the hapten diphenylcyclopropenone (DPC). Source of these receptors: a woman between 45 and 65 years old with alopecia areata. Some clones in this sample may be carry-over from other donors' samples.

The chain uses TRBV28 and TRBJ1-3, with a possible D match to TRBD1 (6 bases). From germline, CDR1 is MDHEN and CDR2 SYDVKM. The CDR3 length is 15 residues. V was cut by 6 bases and J by 2 bases, with 14 bases left in between. CDR3 protein: CASRQQGSAGNTIYF. In DNA, the CDR3 is TGTGCCAGCAGACAACAGGGCTCGGCTGGAAACACCATATATTTT.

The chain uses TRBV29-1 and TRBJ2-2; D uncertain. V was cut by 4 bases and J by 4 bases, with 1 base left in between. CDR1 and CDR2 (germline): SQVTM, ANQGSEA. This CDR3 comprises 10 residues. CDR3 region: CSVVTGELFF. CDR3 in DNA: TGCAGCGTTGTCACCGGGGAGCTGTTTTTT.

The CDR3 loop reads CASSRVASGSSSYNEQFF. CDR3 DNA sequence: TGTGCCAGCTCCCGCGTGGCTAGCGGGTCCAGCTCCTACAATGAGCAGTTCTTC. This chain connects TRBV18 to TRBJ2-1; 8 bases are a match to TRBD2. CDR3 size: 18 residues. CDR1 and CDR2 (germline): KGHSH, LQKENI. J was trimmed by 0 bases and V by 6 bases; bases with no gene match: 13.

This clonotype has only a few counts. The chain links TRBV7-9 to TRBJ1-4; D is undetermined. V was trimmed by 2 bases and J by 8 bases, leaving 18 bases between them. CDR1 is SEHNR and CDR2 is FQNEAQ in the germline V gene (reference sequence). The CDR3 loop spans 16 amino acids. This chain's CDR3 is CASSLLKEGGDEKLFF. CDR3 DNA: TGTGCCAGCAGCTTACTAAAAGAGGGAGGAGACGAAAAACTGTTTTTT.

The V call is TRBV12-3 or TRBV12-4, the J call TRBJ2-3; 14 bases align to TRBD2. After removal of 3 bases from V and 6 bases from J, the junction contained 2 bases not matched to a gene. The CDR3 covers 15 residues. DNA for the CDR3: TGTGCCAGCAGTTTGGGACTAGCGGGGGCGGATACGCAGTATTTT. It yields the protein CASSLGLAGADTQYF.

This rearrangement joins TRBV13 to TRBJ1-1; D unresolved. V was pared by 0 bases and J by 0 bases, with 8 bases between. This CDR3 has 15 residues. Germline V gene sequence: CDR1 PRHDT, CDR2 FYEKMQ (reference sequence). The CDR3 loop is CASSLGPRVNTEAFF. Here the CDR3 DNA reads TGTGCCAGCAGCTTAGGACCCCGGGTGAACACTGAAGCTTTCTTT. The variable domain in full, completed from reference TRBV13 and TRBJ1-1, reads AAGVIQSPRHLIKEKRETATLKCYPIPRHDTVYWYQQGPGQDPQFLISFYEKMQSDKGSIPDRFSAQQFSDYHSELNMSSLELGDSALYFCASSLGPRVNTEAFFGQGTRLTVV.

J is TRBJ1-1 and V is TRBV29-1; no firm D call. V was clipped by 6 bases and J by 4 bases, with 15 bases between them. CDR3 length: 13 amino acids. Germline-derived CDR1 and CDR2 are SQVTM and ANQGSEA. The CDR3 loop reads CSVRHRLGTEAFF. The DNA of the CDR3 is TGCAGCGTACGCCATAGGCTGGGCACTGAAGCTTTCTTT.

Concerning this clonotype: This clone may be a read error of a much larger clone one base away. This sequence joins TRBV7-9 and TRBJ2-1; the match to TRBD2 covers 10 bases. CDR1 is SEHNR, CDR2 FQNEAQ, per germline (reference sequence). This CDR3 region has 14 residues. CDR3 protein: CAATGTSVYNDQFF. CDR3 sequence (DNA): TGTGCCGCAACCGGGACTAGCGTCTACAATGACCAGTTCTTC.

This clonotype appeared many times. The chain links TRBV12-3 or TRBV12-4 to TRBJ2-5; unclear D gene. CDR3 length: 12 residues. V was trimmed by 3 bases and J by 5 bases, leaving 7 bases between them. In nucleotides, the CDR3 is TGTGCCAGCAGTTTCGCGCCGGAGACCCAGTACTTC. It translates to CASSFAPETQYF.

This clonotype was detected ten times or more. The gene calls are TRBV12-3 or TRBV12-4 and TRBJ1-1, with D perhaps TRBD1 (5 bases). Trimming cost V 2 bases and J 1 base, with 5 bases left between them. The CDR3 loop spans 13 amino acids. CDR3 coding DNA: TGTGCCAGCAGTTTACAGGGGAACACTGAAGCTTTCTTT. This gives the protein CASSLQGNTEAFF.

DNA of the CDR3: TGTGCCAGCAGTTACACCGGGACAGAGTACAATGAGCAGTTCTTC. Translating it yields CASSYTGTEYNEQFF. This sequence joins TRBV6-5 and TRBJ2-1, with TRBD1 matching 7 bases. The trim removed 2 bases at V and 4 bases at J, leaving 5 bases unmatched. The CDR3 has 15 amino acids. Germline lookup yields CDR1 MNHEY and CDR2 SVGAGI.

In this sample, this clonotype turned up many times. This chain joins TRBV10-3 and TRBJ1-1; TRBD1 agrees at 7 bases. There are 15 residues in the CDR3. Unmatched junction bases numbered 5, after V lost 4 bases and J lost 0 bases. Germline V gene lookup returns CDR1 ENHRY and CDR2 SYGVKD. The chain's CDR3 is CAISGNRGVNTEAFF. CDR3 in DNA: TGTGCCATCAGTGGCAACAGGGGAGTGAACACTGAAGCTTTCTTT.

At least ten counts were recorded for this clonotype. The genes are TRBV18 and TRBJ1-3; D uncertain. Germline V gene lookup returns CDR1 KGHSH and CDR2 LQKENI. CDR3 length: 16 residues. The V end lost 2 bases, the J end lost 0 bases, and 11 bases lay between the germline ends. CDR3 in DNA: TGTGCCAGCTCACCATCCGAGGCAAACTCTGGAAACACCATATATTTT. Protein: CASSPSEANSGNTIYF.

This chain links TRBV20-1 with TRBJ2-1, with D possibly being TRBD1 or TRBD2 (5 bases each). The CDR3 is 14 amino acids. Trimming cost V 7 bases and J 9 bases, with 22 bases left between them. Germline V CDR1 and CDR2: DFQATT, SNEGSKA (reference sequence). As DNA, the CDR3 is TGCAGTGTGGTCCCGGGACGTCTAGGGAGTGAGCAGTTCTTC. This encodes CSVVPGRLGSEQFF.